One sample yielded the 32 T cell receptor beta chains listed below, sequenced in a study of cytomegalovirus exposure and HLA in healthy donors (dated by TCRdb to the late 2010s). Libraries came from the immunoSEQ multiplex PCR assay. As stored in TCRdb, this immuneACCESS dataset retains in-frame rearrangements with V and J assigned. A fraction of the clones does not appear; measured against another copy, unresolved V genes explain less than half of the discrepancy, and the remainder lacks a known reason. A total of 130,000 to 150,000 clones appear in this sample, roughly nine tenths of them only once. Of the sample, less than 3% is held by the ten largest clones. Sequencing was carried out using PBMCs. The receptors shown here come from a man between 18 and 29 years old in good health and CMV-seronegative.

A note on this clone: One junction end does not reproduce the germline sequence, and a read error may be involved. This chain uses TRBV18 with TRBJ1-5; no definite D call. Per germline, CDR1 KGHSH and CDR2 LQKENI. The CDR3 spans 16 residues. The CDR3 here is CASSPPITAPNRPQHF. The CDR3 bases are TGTGCCAGCTCACCACCGATAACTGCCCCGAATCGGCCCCAGCATTTT.

J is TRBJ2-7 and V is TRBV5-1; D may be TRBD2 (6 bases). This CDR3 has 13 residues. CDR1 and CDR2 (germline): SGHRS, YFSETQ. Between the trimmed V and J ends, which lost 0 bases and 6 bases, there was a span of 10 bases. The CDR3 sequence: CASSLDAGPEQYF. In nucleotides, the CDR3 is TGCGCCAGCAGCTTGGATGCGGGGCCCGAGCAGTACTTC.

The chain is built from TRBV7-9 and TRBJ1-3, with D hard to call. CDR1 SEHNR and CDR2 FQNEAQ come from the germline V gene (reference sequence). The CDR3 runs 14 residues. Trimming cost V 5 bases and J 1 base, with 9 bases left between them. CDR3 in DNA: TGTGCCAGCAGCCCCCTTATTTCTGGAAACACCATATATTTT. Encoded protein: CASSPLISGNTIYF.

This clone showed up just a few times. This chain joins TRBV5-4 and TRBJ2-1; D is unresolved. The CDR3 is 14 amino acids. In germline, CDR1 is SGHNT, CDR2 YYREEE (reference sequence). Trimming removed 6 bases at V and 0 bases at J, with 10 bases between. CDR3 nucleotide sequence: TGTGCCAGCACGGCGTGGAGCTCCTACAATGAGCAGTTCTTC. Translated, it gives CASTAWSSYNEQFF.

The CDR3 sequence: CATRQDYGYTF. In DNA, the CDR3 is TGTGCCACCAGACAGGACTATGGCTACACCTTC. V gene TRBV25-1 combines with J gene TRBJ1-2; D perhaps matches TRBD1 (6 bases). CDR3 length: 11 amino acids. Germline CDR1 reads MGHDK; CDR2 reads SYGVNS. The ends were cut back, 10 bases at V and 3 bases at J, with 9 bases in the middle.

The V and J genes are TRBV29-1 and TRBJ2-2, with 7 bases identical to TRBD1. CDR3 length: 15 amino acids. Per the germline V gene, CDR1 is SQVTM and CDR2 is ANQGSEA. Trimming cost V 0 bases and J 8 bases; bases outside gene matches: 9. DNA for the CDR3: TGCAGCGTTGAAGATCTAGTCGAGGGGGCAGGGGAGCTGTTTTTT. The encoded protein is CSVEDLVEGAGELFF.

The table lists this clone with a count of one. The chain joins TRBV7-2 to TRBJ2-2; D unresolved. Germline V lookup: CDR1 SGHTA, CDR2 FQGNSA. The CDR3 contains 14 residues. The V end lost 2 bases, the J end lost 1 base, and 5 bases lay between the germline ends. CDR3 loop: CASSLSWNTGELFF. The CDR3, as DNA: TGTGCCAGCAGCTTATCTTGGAACACCGGGGAGCTGTTTTTT.

The chain is built from TRBV11-2 and TRBJ1-4, with D possibly TRBD1 on 5 matching bases. V was trimmed by 7 bases and J by 4 bases, leaving 16 bases between them. Germline loops: CDR1 SGHAT, CDR2 FQNNGV. There are 15 residues in the CDR3. CDR3: CASNSEGLLNEKLFF. The CDR3 DNA reads TGTGCCAGCAATTCCGAGGGACTTCTTAATGAAAAACTGTTTTTT.

The chain couples TRBV18 to TRBJ2-7; TRBD2 agrees at 9 bases. Germline trimming cut 4 bases from V and 0 bases from J; bases unmatched to any gene: 7. CDR1 and CDR2 (germline): KGHSH, LQKENI. The CDR3 loop spans 16 amino acids. CDR3 amino acids: CASSLGLASSSYEQYF. In DNA form, the CDR3 reads TGTGCCAGCTCACTGGGACTAGCTTCCAGCTCCTACGAGCAGTACTTC.

The chain carries TRBV5-1 and TRBJ1-6; no clear D gene. The V end was cut by 0 bases, the J end by 10 bases, with 11 bases between. This CDR3 is built from 14 residues. Germline loops: CDR1 SGHRS, CDR2 YFSETQ. CDR3 DNA sequence: TGCGCCAGCAGCTTGGTTGCGGGGATGTCACCCCTCCACTTT. Translating gives CASSLVAGMSPLHF.

This rearrangement joins TRBV6-5 to TRBJ2-7; 8 bases match TRBD1. There are 14 residues in the CDR3. Germline V gives CDR1 MNHEY, CDR2 SVGAGI. V trimming: 6 bases; J trimming: 2 bases; junction bases outside the gene matches: 6. The DNA of the CDR3 is TGTGCCAGCAGCTTCGACAGGGGTACCTACGAGCAGTACTTC. Amino acids: CASSFDRGTYEQYF.

This chain uses TRBV30 with TRBJ1-3; 7 bases line up with TRBD1. The CDR3 has 14 residues. V lost 2 bases and J lost 5; bases outside the gene matches: 6. Per germline, CDR1 GTSNPN and CDR2 SVGIG (reference sequence). The CDR3 loop reads CAWSRRDRRNTIYF. The DNA for the CDR3 is TGTGCCTGGAGTCGCCGGGACAGAAGAAACACCATATATTTT.

In its sample, this clone was seen a few times. The chain has TRBV19 and TRBJ2-5; D possibly corresponds to TRBD2 (6 bases). Looked up from germline, CDR1 is LNHDA and CDR2 is SQIVND (reference sequence). V was trimmed by 3 bases and J by 2 bases, leaving 10 bases between them. The CDR3 covers 14 residues. CDR3 in DNA: TGTGCCAGTAGTATTTTTGCGGGACAAGAGACCCAGTACTTC. Protein: CASSIFAGQETQYF.

V gene TRBV5-5 combines with J gene TRBJ2-7, with D maybe TRBD2 (5 bases). The CDR3 consists of 12 residues. V gave up 4 bases and J gave up 2 bases, with 7 bases separating them. Germline lookup yields CDR1 SGHKS and CDR2 YYEKEE (reference sequence). The CDR3 nucleotides are TGTGCCAGCAGCCGACTACCCTACGAGCAGTACTTC. The encoded protein is CASSRLPYEQYF.

The chain recombines TRBV5-4 with TRBJ2-7, with 15 bases identical to TRBD2. Trimming cost V 4 bases and J 6 bases; bases outside gene matches: 2. CDR1 and CDR2 (germline): SGHNT, YYREEE (reference sequence). The CDR3 is made up of 14 amino acids. The CDR3 protein is CASSGLAGGSEQYF. The CDR3 nucleotides are TGTGCCAGCAGCGGACTAGCGGGAGGGAGCGAGCAGTACTTC.

This chain joins TRBV5-6 and TRBJ2-3, with 9 bases that match TRBD2. V lost 4 bases, J lost 5 bases, and 11 bases stayed unmatched. Germline loops: CDR1 SGHDT, CDR2 YYEEEE. There are 16 residues in the CDR3. The CDR3 spells CASSPGSGGLGDTQYF. CDR3 in DNA: TGTGCCAGCAGCCCTGGTAGCGGGGGCCTCGGAGATACGCAGTATTTT.

This chain joins TRBV19 and TRBJ2-2; tentatively, D is TRBD1 (5 bases). Trimming shortened V by 3 bases and J by 4 bases, and 15 bases separated the two germline ends. CDR1 is LNHDA, CDR2 SQIVND, per germline (reference sequence). The CDR3 consists of 16 residues. Here the CDR3 reads CASSMARGAGTGELFF. DNA of the CDR3: TGTGCCAGTAGTATGGCAAGGGGCGCAGGCACCGGGGAGCTGTTTTTT.

This clone came up a few times. This chain joins TRBV2 and TRBJ1-6; D is undetermined. The CDR3 is made up of 15 amino acids. Trimming removed 4 bases at V and 6 bases at J, with 13 bases between. From germline, CDR1 is SNHLY and CDR2 FYNNEI. CDR3 in DNA: TGTGCCAGCAGTGTAGAGGGCTCTCCTAATTCACCCCTCCACTTT. It specifies CASSVEGSPNSPLHF.

This chain connects TRBV15 to TRBJ2-2; 8 nucleotides agree with TRBD2. CDR3 length: 17 amino acids. CDR1 is LNHNV, CDR2 YYDKDF, per germline (reference sequence). The ends lost 3 bases at V and 2 bases at J; junction bases unmatched: 8. The CDR3 DNA sequence: TGTGCCACCAGCAGGTACCTGAGCGGGAGAAACACCGGGGAGCTGTTTTTT. It specifies CATSRYLSGRNTGELFF.

The chain links TRBV25-1 to TRBJ1-1, with 10 bases matching TRBD1. With V trimmed by 4 bases and J by 3 bases, 2 bases remained unmatched. The CDR3 runs 14 residues. CDR1 and CDR2 (germline): MGHDK, SYGVNS. CDR3 in DNA: TGTGCCAGCAGTGGACAGGGGGCCTACACTGAAGCTTTCTTT. Amino acid sequence: CASSGQGAYTEAFF.

This clone was seen a few times. J is TRBJ1-2 and V is TRBV5-4, with a possible D match to TRBD1 (5 bases). Germline V gene sequence: CDR1 SGHNT, CDR2 YYREEE (reference sequence). The CDR3 runs 15 residues. V was shortened by 1 base and J by 7 bases, with 17 bases between the two germline ends. The CDR3 bases are TGTGCCAGCAGCTTGCCAGGGAAGGACTACGCTGGCTACACCTTC. Amino acid sequence: CASSLPGKDYAGYTF. Full variable domain (remainder filled in from reference TRBV5-4 and TRBJ1-2): ETGVTQSPTHLIKTRGQQVTLRCSSQSGHNTVSWYQQALGQGPQFIFQYYREEENGRGNFPPRFSGLQFPNYSSELNVNALELDDSALYLCASSLPGKDYAGYTFGSGTRLTVV.

The rearrangement links TRBV2 to TRBJ2-7, with 7 bases that match TRBD2. Germline trimming cut 8 bases from V and 4 bases from J; bases unmatched to any gene: 8. In germline, CDR1 is SNHLY, CDR2 FYNNEI. CDR3 length: 13 residues. The CDR3 sequence is CASFRGGGYEQYF. As DNA, the CDR3 is TGTGCCAGCTTTCGTGGGGGGGGGTACGAGCAGTACTTC.

The V call is TRBV5-6, the J call TRBJ2-7; TRBD1 aligns across 7 bases. Germline V gene data show CDR1 as SGHDT and CDR2 as YYEEEE. With 4 bases clipped from V and 3 bases from J, the junction kept 7 bases outside the gene matches. The length of the CDR3 is 14 residues. The CDR3 region is CASSPGTAYYEQYF. For the CDR3, the DNA is TGTGCCAGCAGCCCCGGGACAGCCTACTACGAGCAGTACTTC.

The CDR3 loop reads CASSLGPDRGQPQHF. CDR3 nucleotides: TGTGCCAGCAGCTTAGGGCCCGACAGGGGCCAGCCCCAGCATTTT. The chain is built from TRBV7-2 and TRBJ1-5, with 8 bases fitting TRBD1. Germline CDR1 SGHTA, CDR2 FQGNSA. The CDR3 extends over 15 amino acids. Trimming removed 1 base from V and 7 bases from J; junction bases left unmatched: 6.

J is TRBJ1-1 and V is TRBV9; TRBD1 matches at 10 bases. CDR1 SGDLS and CDR2 YYNGEE come from the germline V gene. The CDR3 consists of 15 residues. With V trimmed by 3 bases and J by 6 bases, 8 bases remained unmatched. Here the CDR3 DNA reads TGTGCCAGCAGCGCTTATGGACAGGGGGGTTCTGAAGCTTTCTTT. Its protein is CASSAYGQGGSEAFF.

CDR3 sequence reads: CASTRLGGHTDTQYF. The CDR3 nucleotides read TGCGCCAGCACCCGGTTGGGAGGCCACACAGATACGCAGTATTTT. The chain combines TRBV5-1 with TRBJ2-3, with D maybe TRBD2 (6 bases). The CDR3 consists of 15 residues. Deletions cut 6 bases from V and 2 bases from J, with 16 bases between. Germline V gives CDR1 SGHRS, CDR2 YFSETQ.

This clone has just one count. The CDR3, as DNA: TGTGCCAGCAGTAGCGACAGGGGCGGTGGCTACACCTTC. It codes for CASSSDRGGGYTF. The V call is TRBV28, the J call TRBJ1-2; 8 bases map to TRBD1. The CDR3 runs to 13 residues. Germline V gene sequence: CDR1 MDHEN, CDR2 SYDVKM. V shed 5 bases and J 7 bases; nucleotides not matched to a gene: 6.

This chain joins TRBV6-5 and TRBJ1-2, with D perhaps matching TRBD1 (5 bases). The CDR3 sequence is 14 residues long. V was trimmed by 0 bases and J by 2 bases, leaving 7 bases between them. CDR1 MNHEY and CDR2 SVGAGI come from the germline V gene. The CDR3, as DNA: TGTGCCAGCAGTTACTCTGCAGGGAACTATGGCTACACCTTC. This sequence encodes CASSYSAGNYGYTF.

DNA for the CDR3: TGTGCCAGCAGCTCCGTGCCAGGGTATCTCGAGCAGTACTTC. Translating gives CASSSVPGYLEQYF. V gene TRBV7-2 combines with J gene TRBJ2-7; TRBD1 might be the D (5 bases). CDR1 and CDR2 (germline): SGHTA, FQGNSA. Trimming took 4 bases from V and 6 from J, leaving 16 bases between them. The CDR3 covers 14 residues.

This clone appeared once. The chain employs TRBV9 and TRBJ2-7; the match to TRBD1 covers 12 bases. Trimming removed 4 bases from V and 7 bases from J; junction bases left unmatched: 9. CDR1 is SGDLS and CDR2 is YYNGEE in the germline V gene. This CDR3 has 15 residues. DNA of the CDR3: TGTGCCAGCAGCCCGGCGGGACAGGGGGCGGGAGAGCAGTACTTC. Its protein product is CASSPAGQGAGEQYF.

This chain uses TRBV10-3 with TRBJ2-1; TRBD2 matches 11 bases. The CDR3 consists of 18 residues. Trimming at V came to 4 bases and at J to 0 bases, leaving 8 bases not matched to a gene. CDR1 and CDR2 from the germline V gene are ENHRY and SYGVKD. CDR3 DNA: TGTGCCATCAGTGGCGGGACTAGCGGAACGAGCTCCTACAATGAGCAGTTCTTC. Encoded protein: CAISGGTSGTSSYNEQFF.

The chain uses TRBV27 and TRBJ2-3; unclear D gene. The CDR3 spans 15 residues. V was shortened by 3 bases and J by 2 bases, with 12 bases between the two germline ends. Per the germline V gene, CDR1 is MNHEY and CDR2 is SMNVEV (reference sequence). The CDR3 nucleotides are TGTGCCAGCAGTTTGAGTCCATTGAACACAGATACGCAGTATTTT. The encoded protein is CASSLSPLNTDTQYF.